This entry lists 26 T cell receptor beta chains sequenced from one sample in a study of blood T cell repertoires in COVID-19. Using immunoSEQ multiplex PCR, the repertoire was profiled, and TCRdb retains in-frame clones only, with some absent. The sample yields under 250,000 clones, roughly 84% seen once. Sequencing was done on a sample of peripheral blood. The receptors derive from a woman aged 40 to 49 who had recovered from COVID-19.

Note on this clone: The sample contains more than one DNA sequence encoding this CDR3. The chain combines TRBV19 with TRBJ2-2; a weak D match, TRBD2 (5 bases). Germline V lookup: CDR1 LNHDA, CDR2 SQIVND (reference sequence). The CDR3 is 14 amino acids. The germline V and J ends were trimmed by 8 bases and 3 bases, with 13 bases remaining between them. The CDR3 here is CASREQFDTGELFF. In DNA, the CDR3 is TGTGCCAGTCGGGAACAGTTTGACACCGGGGAGCTGTTTTTT.

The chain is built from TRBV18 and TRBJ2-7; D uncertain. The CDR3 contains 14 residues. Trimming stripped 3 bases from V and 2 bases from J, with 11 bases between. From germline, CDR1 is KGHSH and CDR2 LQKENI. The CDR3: CASSPGSSPYEQYF. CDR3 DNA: TGTGCCAGCTCACCCGGGTCGAGTCCCTACGAGCAGTACTTC.

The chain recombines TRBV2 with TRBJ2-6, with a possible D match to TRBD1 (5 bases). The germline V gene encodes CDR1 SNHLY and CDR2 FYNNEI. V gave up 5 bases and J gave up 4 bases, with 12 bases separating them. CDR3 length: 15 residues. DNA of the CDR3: TGTGCCAGCAGTTCCCAGGGTGTGGGGGCCAACGTCCTGACTTTC. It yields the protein CASSSQGVGANVLTF.

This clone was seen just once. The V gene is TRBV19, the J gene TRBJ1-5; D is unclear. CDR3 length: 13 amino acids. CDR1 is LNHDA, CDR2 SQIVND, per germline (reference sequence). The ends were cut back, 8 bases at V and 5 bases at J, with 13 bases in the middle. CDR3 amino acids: CASHLGRDQPQHF. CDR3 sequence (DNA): TGTGCCAGTCACCTCGGGAGGGATCAGCCCCAGCATTTT.

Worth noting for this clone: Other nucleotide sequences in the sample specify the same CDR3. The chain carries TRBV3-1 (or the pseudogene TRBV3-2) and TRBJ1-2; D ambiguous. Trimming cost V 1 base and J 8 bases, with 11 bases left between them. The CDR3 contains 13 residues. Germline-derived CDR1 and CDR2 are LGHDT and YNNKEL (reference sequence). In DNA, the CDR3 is TGTGCCAGCAGCCAAGCCGGGGTGAGGGGCTACACCTTC. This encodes CASSQAGVRGYTF.

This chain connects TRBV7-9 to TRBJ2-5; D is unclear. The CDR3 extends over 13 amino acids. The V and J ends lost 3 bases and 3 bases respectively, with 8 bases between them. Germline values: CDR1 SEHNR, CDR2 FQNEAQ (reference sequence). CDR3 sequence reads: CASSFESEETQYF. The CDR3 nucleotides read TGTGCCAGCAGCTTCGAAAGCGAAGAGACCCAGTACTTC.

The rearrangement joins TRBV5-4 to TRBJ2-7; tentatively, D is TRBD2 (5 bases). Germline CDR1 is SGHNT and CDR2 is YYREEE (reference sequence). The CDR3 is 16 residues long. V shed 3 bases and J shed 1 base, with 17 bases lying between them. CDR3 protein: CASSSDGERISYEQYF. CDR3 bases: TGTGCCAGCAGCTCCGACGGAGAGCGGATATCCTACGAGCAGTACTTC.

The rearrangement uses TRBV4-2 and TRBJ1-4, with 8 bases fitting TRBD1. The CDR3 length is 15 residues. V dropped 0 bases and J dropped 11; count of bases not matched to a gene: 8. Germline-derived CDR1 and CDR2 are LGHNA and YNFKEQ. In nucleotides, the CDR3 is TGTGCCAGCAGCCAAGAGACAGGGGCCAGGGAGAAACTGTTTTTT. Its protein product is CASSQETGAREKLFF.

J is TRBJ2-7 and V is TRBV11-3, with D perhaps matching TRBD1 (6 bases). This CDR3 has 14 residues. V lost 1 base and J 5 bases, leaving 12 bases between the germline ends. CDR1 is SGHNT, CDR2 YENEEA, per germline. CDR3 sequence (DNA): TGTGCCAGCAGCTTAGTTACAGGGAAGAACGAGCAGTACTTC. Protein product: CASSLVTGKNEQYF.

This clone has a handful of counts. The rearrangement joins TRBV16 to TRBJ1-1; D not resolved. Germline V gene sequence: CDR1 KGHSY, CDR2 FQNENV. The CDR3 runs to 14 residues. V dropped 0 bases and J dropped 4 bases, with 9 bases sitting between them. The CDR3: CASSQSTVGTEAFF. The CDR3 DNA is TGTGCCAGCAGCCAATCCACAGTAGGCACTGAAGCTTTCTTT.

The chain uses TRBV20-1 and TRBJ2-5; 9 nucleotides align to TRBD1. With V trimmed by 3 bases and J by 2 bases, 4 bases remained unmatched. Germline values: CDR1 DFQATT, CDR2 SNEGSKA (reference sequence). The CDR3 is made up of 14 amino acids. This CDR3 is CSASAGTGQETQYF. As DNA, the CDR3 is TGCAGTGCTAGTGCCGGGACAGGGCAAGAGACCCAGTACTTC.

The CDR3 DNA reads TGTGCCAGCAGCCTAGGGCAGGGGTACAGCTACGAGCAGTACTTC. Its translation: CASSLGQGYSYEQYF. The chain employs TRBV9 and TRBJ2-7; possibly TRBD1 for D (6 bases). CDR3 length equals 15 residues. Germline V gene data show CDR1 as SGDLS and CDR2 as YYNGEE. The V gene lost 4 bases and the J gene lost 3 bases, with 17 bases spanning the gap.

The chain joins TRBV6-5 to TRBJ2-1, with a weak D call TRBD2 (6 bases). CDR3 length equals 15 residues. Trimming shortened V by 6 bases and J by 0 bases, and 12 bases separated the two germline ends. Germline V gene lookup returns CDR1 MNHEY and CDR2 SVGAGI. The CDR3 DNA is TGTGCCAGCAGGAGGGACTCCAACTCCTACAATGAGCAGTTCTTC. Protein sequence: CASRRDSNSYNEQFF.

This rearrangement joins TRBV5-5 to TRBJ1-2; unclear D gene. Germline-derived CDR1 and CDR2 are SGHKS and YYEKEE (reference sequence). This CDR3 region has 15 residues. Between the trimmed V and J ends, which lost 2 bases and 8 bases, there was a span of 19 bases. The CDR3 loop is CASSFRLSGINGYTF. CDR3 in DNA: TGTGCCAGCAGCTTTCGGTTATCGGGGATAAACGGCTACACCTTC.

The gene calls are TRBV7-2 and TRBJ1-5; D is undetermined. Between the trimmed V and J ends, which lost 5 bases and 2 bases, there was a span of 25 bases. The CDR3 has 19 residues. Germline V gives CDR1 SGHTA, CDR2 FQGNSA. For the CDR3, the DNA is TGTGCCAGCAGCCCCGGTTGGAGCGAGGGATTTGATGGCAATCAGCCCCAGCATTTT. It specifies CASSPGWSEGFDGNQPQHF. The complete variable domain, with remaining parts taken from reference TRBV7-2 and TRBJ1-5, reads GAGVSQSPSNKVTEKGKDVELRCDPISGHTALYWYRQSLGQGLEFLIYFQGNSAPDKSGLPSDRFSAERTGGSVSTLTIQRTQQEDSAVYLCASSPGWSEGFDGNQPQHFGDGTRLSIL.

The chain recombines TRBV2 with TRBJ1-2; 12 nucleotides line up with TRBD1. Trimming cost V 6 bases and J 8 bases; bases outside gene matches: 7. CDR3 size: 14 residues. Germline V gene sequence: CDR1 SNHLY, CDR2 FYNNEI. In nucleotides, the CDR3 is TGTGCCAGCAGACCGGGACAGGGGGCGTCCGGCTACACCTTC. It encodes CASRPGQGASGYTF.

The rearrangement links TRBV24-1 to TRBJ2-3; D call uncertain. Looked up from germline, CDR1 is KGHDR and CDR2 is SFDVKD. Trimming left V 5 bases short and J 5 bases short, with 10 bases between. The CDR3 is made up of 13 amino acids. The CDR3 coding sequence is TGTGCCACCAGTGGCTGGGCTGGAGATACGCAGTATTTT. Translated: CATSGWAGDTQYF.

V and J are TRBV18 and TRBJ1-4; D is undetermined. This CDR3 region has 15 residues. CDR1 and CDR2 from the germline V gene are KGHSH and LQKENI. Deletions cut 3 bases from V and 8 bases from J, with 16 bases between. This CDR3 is CASSPSRNAGEKLFF. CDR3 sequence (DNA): TGTGCCAGCTCACCCTCCCGCAACGCGGGGGAAAAACTGTTTTTT. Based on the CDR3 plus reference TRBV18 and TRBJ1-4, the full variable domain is NAGVMQNPRHLVRRRGQEARLRCSPMKGHSHVYWYRQLPEEGLKFMVYLQKENIIDESGMPKERFSAEFPKEGPSILRIQQVVRGDSAAYFCASSPSRNAGEKLFFGSGTQLSVL.

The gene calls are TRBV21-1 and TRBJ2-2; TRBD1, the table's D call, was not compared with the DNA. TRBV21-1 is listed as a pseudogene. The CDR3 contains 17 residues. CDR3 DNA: TGTGCCAGCAGCCCGGGACAGGGGGCATCGGGCACCGGGGAGCTGTTTTTT. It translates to CASSPGQGASGTGELFF.

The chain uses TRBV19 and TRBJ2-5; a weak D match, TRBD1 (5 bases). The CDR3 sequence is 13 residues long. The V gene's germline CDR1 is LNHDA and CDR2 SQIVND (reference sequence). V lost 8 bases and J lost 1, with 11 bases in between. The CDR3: CASAMGLQETQYF. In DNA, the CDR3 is TGTGCCAGTGCAATGGGGCTCCAAGAGACCCAGTACTTC.

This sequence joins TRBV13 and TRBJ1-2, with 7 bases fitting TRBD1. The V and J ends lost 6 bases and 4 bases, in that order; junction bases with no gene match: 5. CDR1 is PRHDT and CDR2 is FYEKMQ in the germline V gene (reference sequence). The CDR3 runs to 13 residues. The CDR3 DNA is TGTGCCAGCAGGGGCCGGGACAGCTATGGCTACACCTTC. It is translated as CASRGRDSYGYTF.

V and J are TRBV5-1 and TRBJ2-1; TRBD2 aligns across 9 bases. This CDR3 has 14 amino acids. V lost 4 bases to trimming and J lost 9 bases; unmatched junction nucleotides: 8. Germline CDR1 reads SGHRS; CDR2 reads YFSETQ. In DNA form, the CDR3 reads TGCGCCAGCAGCCAATCCGGGACTAGCCCTGAGCAGTTCTTC. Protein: CASSQSGTSPEQFF.

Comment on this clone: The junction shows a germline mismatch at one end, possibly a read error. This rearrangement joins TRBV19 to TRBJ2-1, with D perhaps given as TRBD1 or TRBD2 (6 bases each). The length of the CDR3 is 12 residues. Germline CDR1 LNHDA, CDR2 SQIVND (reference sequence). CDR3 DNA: TGTGCCAGTAGCATAGGAGGGGGTGAGCAGTTCTTC. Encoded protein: CASSIGGGEQFF.

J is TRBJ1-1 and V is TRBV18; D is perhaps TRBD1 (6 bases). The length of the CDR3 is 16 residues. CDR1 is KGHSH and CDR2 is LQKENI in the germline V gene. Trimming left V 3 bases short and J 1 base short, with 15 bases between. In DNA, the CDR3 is TGTGCCAGCTCACCCGGGGACATTTTACGGAACACTGAAGCTTTCTTT. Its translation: CASSPGDILRNTEAFF.

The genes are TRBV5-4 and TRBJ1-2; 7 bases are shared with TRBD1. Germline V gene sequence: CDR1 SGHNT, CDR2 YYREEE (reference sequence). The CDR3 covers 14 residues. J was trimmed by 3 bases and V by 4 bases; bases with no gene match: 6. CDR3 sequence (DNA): TGTGCCAGCAGCGGGGTTGACAGGGACTATGGCTACACCTTC. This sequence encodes CASSGVDRDYGYTF.

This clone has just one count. This CDR3 reads CASGDLGGLRETQYF. CDR3 DNA sequence: TGTGCCAGCGGAGATTTGGGGGGGTTAAGGGAGACCCAGTACTTC. The chain employs TRBV6-5 and TRBJ2-5, with TRBD2 matching 7 bases. Germline CDR1 reads MNHEY; CDR2 reads SVGAGI. This CDR3 is 15 amino acids long. V gave up 8 bases and J gave up 5 bases; unmatched junction bases: 14.